Sequencing of this T cell receptor (beta chain) was carried out in a study of CD8 T cells in acute hepatitis C reinfection. Study observations and caveats: Regardless of outcome, more than ten public clonotypes appeared, one using V04-02/J02-02.

Sample time point: naive CD8 control sorted from an acute-time-point sample. Measured with immunoSEQ multiplex PCR; TCRdb has only the in-frame clones, and not every one. Here the sample spans 30,000 to 40,000 clones, 75% to 90% being singletons. Note on this clone: Its antigen is currently unknown.

Source material: naive CD8+ T cells from PBMCs. The sequence derives from a woman under 30 who spontaneously cleared hepatitis C infection.

The CDR3 DNA reads TGTGCCACCTCCGGAGGGGCGGGAGTAGGTGAGCAGTTCTTC. Translation gives CATSGGAGVGEQFF. V and J are TRBV27 and TRBJ2-1; TRBD2 agrees at 7 bases. The junction had 15 bases not matched to a gene; V was cut back by 10 bases and J by 9 bases. CDR3 length equals 14 residues. Germline V gene lookup returns CDR1 MNHEY and CDR2 SMNVEV (reference sequence).